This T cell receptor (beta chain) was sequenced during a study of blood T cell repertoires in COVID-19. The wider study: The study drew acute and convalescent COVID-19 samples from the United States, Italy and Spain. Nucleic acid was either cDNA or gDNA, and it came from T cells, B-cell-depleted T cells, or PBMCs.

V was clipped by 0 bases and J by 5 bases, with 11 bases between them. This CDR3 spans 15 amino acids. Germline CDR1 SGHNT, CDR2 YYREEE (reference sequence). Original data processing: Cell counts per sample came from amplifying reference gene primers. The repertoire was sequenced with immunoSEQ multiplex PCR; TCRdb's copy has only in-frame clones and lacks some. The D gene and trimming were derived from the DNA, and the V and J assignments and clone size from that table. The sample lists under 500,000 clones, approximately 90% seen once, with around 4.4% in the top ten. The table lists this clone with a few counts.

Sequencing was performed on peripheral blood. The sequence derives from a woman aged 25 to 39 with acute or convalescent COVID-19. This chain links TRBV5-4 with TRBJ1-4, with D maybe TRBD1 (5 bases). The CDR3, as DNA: TGTGCCAGCAGCTTGGGTGACACAGGAAATGAAAAACTGTTTTTT. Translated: CASSLGDTGNEKLFF.